The present TCR beta chain was sequenced within a study of circulating and synovial CD4+ cells in juvenile arthritis. Cells came from less than 11 mL of blood per patient. Here immunoSEQ multiplex PCR was the method, and the copy in TCRdb shows in-frame clones only, minus some. The data hold roughly 2,000 clones, with over 75% observed a single time. Trimming took 5 bases from V and 0 from J, leaving 12 bases between them. This CDR3 has 15 residues. Germline CDR1 and CDR2: SGHVS and FNYEAQ. The V gene is TRBV7-6, the J gene TRBJ2-3, with D perhaps TRBD2 (6 bases). The receptor was isolated from a human donor with juvenile idiopathic arthritis. The sample consisted of HLA-DR+ CD4+ T cells from blood. The sample's subset: circulating pathogenic-like lymphocytes, sorted as HLA-DR+CD14-CD3+CD4+CD25low/- blood T cells. The CDR3 region is CASSAGTGSTDTQYF. CDR3 DNA sequence: TGTGCCAGCAGCGCCGGGACTGGGAGCACAGATACGCAGTATTTT. Looking up the rest from reference TRBV7-6 and TRBJ2-3 gives the full variable domain: GAGVSQSPRYKVTKRGQDVALRCDPISGHVSLYWYRQALGQGPEFLTYFNYEAQQDKSGLPNDRFSAERPEGSISTLTIQRTEQRDSAMYRCASSAGTGSTDTQYFGPGTRLTVL.